This T cell receptor (beta chain) appears in the sequencing data of a study of cytomegalovirus exposure and HLA in healthy donors (dated by TCRdb to the late 2010s). Concerning the study at large: An earlier analysis of approximately 600 of the donors reported roughly 300 Gb of sequence data and roughly 100 million unique TCR beta sequences from about 179 million T cells. An early release covering 550 to 650 HLA-typed donors comprised roughly 300 gigabases of sequencing data and some 79 million unique TCR sequences. Of the approximately 400 genotyped donors, approximately 83% fell in the genetic ancestry cluster associated with self-reported Caucasian donors. The study aimed to test whether cataloging public T cell receptors could reveal signatures of past pathogen exposure. The T cell repertoires of around 730 subjects were profiled by immunosequencing and related to cytomegalovirus serostatus. Along with the approximately 650-subject first cohort, a separate validation cohort of over a hundred different subjects was used. The study combined high-throughput TCR immunosequencing, statistical association of individual TCRs with disease status, and machine learning to predict cytomegalovirus infection status. In a later analysis, previously published TCR beta repertoires from about 640 donors were re-analyzed and high-resolution HLA genotyping was added so that TCR occurrence patterns could be studied. Rather than using new phenotypic data, the later analysis identified candidate immune exposures from TCR beta sequences and from how often those sequences occurred across donors. An earlier analysis of approximately 630 of the donors applied high-throughput TCR beta sequencing to assess whether each TCR beta V gene segment acted as functional or pseudogenic. Donor age, sex, ethnicity and CMV serostatus were compiled together with the repertoire data. In a later genetic analysis, genome-wide SNP genotypes for about three fifths of the roughly 670 donors were used, and that subset was treated as a discovery cohort. Every discovery cohort repertoire had been produced on one sequencing platform. Class I and class II HLA loci were covered by the typing at four-digit resolution. The number of typed donors differed by locus: about 629-630 for A, B, C, DRB1 and DQB1; about 520 for DQA1; around 580 for DPA1; and around 490 for DPB1. Several DR-DQ haplotypes were treated as single units for association and clustering because of strong linkage in the cohort. On average, roughly 200,000 unique TCR beta nucleotide sequences were sequenced per donor among some 420 genotyped donors of the cohort, with about 17% of those sequences being non-productive.

Trimming accounts for 2 bases at V and 2 bases at J, while the number of junction bases matched to no gene is 7. Sequences MNHEY (CDR1) and SMNVEV (CDR2) are obtained from the germline V gene (reference sequence). From its cysteine to its phenylalanine, the CDR3 spans 18 amino acids. Kept here is only the CDR3 DNA, which spans 54 bases and is read in frame from base 1. On this clone: The target of this receptor is not known. The record has no base qualities; no much larger clone is one base away.

Paper-wide results and their limitations: V-gene and J-gene trimming of TCR beta chains was associated with a missense DCLRE1C variant in a later genetic analysis, and the association was replicated in an independent cohort. Linkage disequilibrium might explain the correlated functional status among segregating V segments, but an unknown experimental factor could not be excluded. In vitro tests confirmed that a few of the cytomegalovirus-associated TCR beta chains recognize cytomegalovirus antigens. The only immune exposure information available for the cohort was CMV serostatus. When HLA alleles, especially DR and DQ, strongly co-occurred, attributing TCR associations to individual alleles was difficult. In a later analysis, the rate of TCR association differed among HLA loci, with DRB1 alleles having the most associated TCRs and HLA-C alleles having the fewest. In both the original and validation cohorts, the classifier was reported to diagnose cytomegalovirus status with high specificity and sensitivity. HLA typing was unavailable for some donors at each locus, so association tests used only the typed subset. Because counts were too low, roughly 17 rarely observed V segments, including chromosome 9 orphons, were left out of the earlier analysis of approximately 580 of the donors. This cohort had only TCR beta chains sequenced, and the lack of alpha or paired-chain data limited which features could be detected. A total of 164 TCR beta chains were listed by the study as associated with cytomegalovirus. Most TCR sequences were observed very rarely across donors, whereas some public TCRs were present in many individuals. A later genetic analysis reported fewer N-insertions in productive TCRs among donors in an Asian-associated ancestry cluster than the approximately 700-donor mean. In a later analysis, HLA-associated TCR beta chains were found to be more clonally expanded and to have lower generation probabilities than equally common non-associated chains. In a later analysis, 16,951 TCR beta sequences were associated with specific HLA alleles at a false discovery rate of 0.05. Roughly uniform sequencing depth across donors was assumed in presence/absence analyses, although this assumption may not hold. The 87-base-pair reads could not distinguish some IMGT-functional V segments, including TRBV6-2 and TRBV6-3, so those segments were excluded. Most CMV-associated TCR beta chains appeared to be HLA-restricted in a later analysis, and the HLA associations seemed to be driven largely by CMV exposure. A cluster of highly shared sequence variants was judged likely to be a technical artifact of the sequencing pipeline. According to the authors, the approach could potentially be generalized to other disease states and immunological phenotypes. A later analysis reported that several top co-occurrence clusters appeared linked to parvovirus B19, influenza, CMV and Epstein-Barr virus. In an earlier analysis of approximately 590 of the donors, most TCR beta V segments were observed in productive rearrangements about 90% or about 30% of the time, broadly matching IMGT annotations. A further reported finding was that TCR beta sequences accurately predicted the HLA-A and HLA-B alleles for most subjects in the first cohort.

In total, fewer than 750 healthy bone marrow donors made up the cohort. All cohort members were sampled while nominally healthy, although unrecorded immune exposures were likely present. The donor tested CMV seropositive, placing the donor among the 289 seropositive members of the cohort. Each donor provided a peripheral blood sample, and peripheral blood mononuclear cells were used for TCR beta sequencing. Genomic DNA was extracted from the blood cell samples with the Qiagen DNeasy Blood Extraction Kit. The library was obtained by the immunoSEQ multiplex PCR assay. A mixture of 60 forward primers for TCR Vbeta segments and 13 reverse primers for TCR Jbeta segments was used in the multiplex PCR. A multiplex PCR assay on genomic DNA amplified the CDR3 region of rearranged TCR beta genes. Amplified TCR beta libraries were sequenced as 87-base-pair reads on the Illumina HiSeq System. On the study's bioinformatics: A later analysis counted tens of millions of unique TCR beta chains across the roughly 700 repertoires, and some 11 million of these chains were shared by at least two donors. To remove PCR and sequencing errors, raw reads were error-corrected and collapsed into unique sequences using a nearest-neighbor algorithm that merged closely related sequences. CDR3 sequences were aligned to IMGT reference sequences to assign V, D and J gene segments. For a sequence to be retained, a match of at least six nucleotides to both a V gene segment and a J gene segment was required. A rearrangement counted as productive if the CDR3 had no stop codons and remained in frame with V and J, and every other rearrangement counted as non-productive. CDR3 was defined by IMGT convention, running from the second conserved V-encoded cysteine to the conserved J-encoded phenylalanine. In an earlier analysis of some 550 of the donors, sequences lacking an unambiguous match to a single V gene segment were excluded. An earlier analysis of 587 of the donors called V segments functional above 56.7% productive rearrangements and segregating when the between-donor standard deviation exceeded 5%. To diagnose cytomegalovirus status from the catalog of TCR beta chain sequences, a statistical classification framework was built. In a later analysis, V and J genes were assigned by comparing TCR nucleotide sequences against IMGT/GENE-DB human TR gene sequences. Using the TCRdist pipeline, a later analysis assigned CDR3 sequences along with most-parsimonious VDJ recombination scenarios. In a later analysis, every TCR beta chain was defined by the combination of its CDR3 amino acid sequence and its V-gene family, and reads without a unique V-gene family were dropped. As a way to deal with suspected cross-contamination and a sequencing artifact, a later analysis dropped 450 to 600 nucleotide sequences that were highly shared and had low generation probability. In a later analysis, a clonal expansion index for each public chain was calculated from normalized within-repertoire ranks of inferred template counts. Generation probabilities in a later analysis came from a VDJ recombination model fitted to out-of-frame rearrangements, and those results were checked against IGoR. In a later analysis, hypergeometric tests were used to score TCR-TCR, TCR-HLA and TCR-CMV co-occurrence, with a repertoire-size bias correction applied to TCR pairs. A later analysis estimated false discovery rates by permuting HLA or CMV assignments 20 times. In a later analysis, co-occurring TCRs were grouped using DBSCAN, and TCRdist sequence similarity was added for clustering within HLA-allele-positive subsets. Repertoires with fewer than 30,000 or more than 120,000 public chains, plus five repertoires with anomalous nucleotide sharing, were excluded from co-occurrence clustering. Imported from immuneACCESS, the table was reduced by TCRdb to in-frame sequences with V and J called. These copies leave out some clones; in studies compared against another copy, an unresolved V gene accounts for under half, and the cause of the remainder is not known. From that table come the V and J calls and clone size; the DNA was used to work out D and trimming. For this sample there are 150,000 to 180,000 clones; about four fifths appear just once. Together, the top ten hold approximately 8% of the sample.

The specimen was PBMCs. The TCR was taken from a man aged 25-40 years in good health and CMV-seropositive. This sequence uses TRBV27 and TRBJ1-3; the central 12 bases match TRBD1. The CDR3 reads CASSLVWGQGATGNTIYF. The DNA reads TGTGCCAGCAGTTTAGTGTGGGGACAGGGGGCGACTGGAAACACCATATATTTT.